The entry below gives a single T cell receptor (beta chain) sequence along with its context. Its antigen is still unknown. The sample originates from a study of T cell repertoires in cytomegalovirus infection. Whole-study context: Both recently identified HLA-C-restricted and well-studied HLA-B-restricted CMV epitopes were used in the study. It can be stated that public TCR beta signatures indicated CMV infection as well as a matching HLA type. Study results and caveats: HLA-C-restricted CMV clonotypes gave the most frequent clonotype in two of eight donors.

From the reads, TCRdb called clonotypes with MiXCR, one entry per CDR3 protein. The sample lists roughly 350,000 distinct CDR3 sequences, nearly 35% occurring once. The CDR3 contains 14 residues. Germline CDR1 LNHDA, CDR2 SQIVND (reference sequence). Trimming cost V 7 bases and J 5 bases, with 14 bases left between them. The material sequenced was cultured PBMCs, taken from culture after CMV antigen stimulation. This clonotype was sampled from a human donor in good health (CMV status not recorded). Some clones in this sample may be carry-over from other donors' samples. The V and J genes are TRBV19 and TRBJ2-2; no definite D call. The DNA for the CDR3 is TGTGCCAGTACCCTTTTTTCGGAAACCGGGGAGCTGTTTTTT. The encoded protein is CASTLFSETGELFF.